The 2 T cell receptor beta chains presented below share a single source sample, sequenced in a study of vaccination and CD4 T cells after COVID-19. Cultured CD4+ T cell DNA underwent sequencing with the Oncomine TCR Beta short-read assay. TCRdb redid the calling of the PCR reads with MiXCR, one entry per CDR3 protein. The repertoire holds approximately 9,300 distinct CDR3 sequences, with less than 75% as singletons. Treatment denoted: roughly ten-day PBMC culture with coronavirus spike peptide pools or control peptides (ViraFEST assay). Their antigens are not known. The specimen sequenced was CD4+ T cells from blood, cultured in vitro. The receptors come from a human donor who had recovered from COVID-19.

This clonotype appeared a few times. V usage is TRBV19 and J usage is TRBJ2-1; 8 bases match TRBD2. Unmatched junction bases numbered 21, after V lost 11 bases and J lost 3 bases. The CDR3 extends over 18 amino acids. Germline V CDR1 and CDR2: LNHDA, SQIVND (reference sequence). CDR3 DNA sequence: TGTGCCTCGGGGCCAGCGGGGGTCTCGCCTCTTGTCTACAATGAGCAGTTCTTC. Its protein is CASGPAGVSPLVYNEQFF. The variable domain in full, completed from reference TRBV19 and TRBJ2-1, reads DGGITQSPKYLFRKEGQNVTLSCEQNLNHDAMYWYRQDPGQGLRLIYYSQIVNDFQKGDIAEGYSVSREKKESFPLTVTSAQKNPTAFYLCASGPAGVSPLVYNEQFFGPGTRLTVL.

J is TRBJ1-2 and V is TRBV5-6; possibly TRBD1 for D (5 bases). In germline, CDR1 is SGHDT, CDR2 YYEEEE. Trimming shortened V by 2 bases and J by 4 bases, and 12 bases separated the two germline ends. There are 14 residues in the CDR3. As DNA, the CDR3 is TGTGCCAGCAGCTTCCCGGGACGGGTCTATGGCTACACCTTC. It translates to CASSFPGRVYGYTF.